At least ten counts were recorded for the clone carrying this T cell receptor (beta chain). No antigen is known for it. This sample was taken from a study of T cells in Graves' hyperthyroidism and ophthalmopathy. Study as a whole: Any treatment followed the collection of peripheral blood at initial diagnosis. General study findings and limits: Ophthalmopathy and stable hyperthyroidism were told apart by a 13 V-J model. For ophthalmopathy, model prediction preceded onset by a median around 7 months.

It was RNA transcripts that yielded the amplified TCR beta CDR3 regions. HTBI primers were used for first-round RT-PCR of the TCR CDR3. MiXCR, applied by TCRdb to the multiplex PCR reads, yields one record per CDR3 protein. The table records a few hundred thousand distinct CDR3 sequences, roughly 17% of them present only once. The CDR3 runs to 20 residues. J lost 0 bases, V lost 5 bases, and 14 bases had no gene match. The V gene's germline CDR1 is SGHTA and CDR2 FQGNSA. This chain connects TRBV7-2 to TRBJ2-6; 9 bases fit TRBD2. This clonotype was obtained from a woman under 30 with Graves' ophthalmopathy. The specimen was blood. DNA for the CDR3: TGTGCCAGCAGCGCGCTTGCGGGGGGGCCTAGCCCCTCTGGGGCCAACGTCCTGACTTTC. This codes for CASSALAGGPSPSGANVLTF.